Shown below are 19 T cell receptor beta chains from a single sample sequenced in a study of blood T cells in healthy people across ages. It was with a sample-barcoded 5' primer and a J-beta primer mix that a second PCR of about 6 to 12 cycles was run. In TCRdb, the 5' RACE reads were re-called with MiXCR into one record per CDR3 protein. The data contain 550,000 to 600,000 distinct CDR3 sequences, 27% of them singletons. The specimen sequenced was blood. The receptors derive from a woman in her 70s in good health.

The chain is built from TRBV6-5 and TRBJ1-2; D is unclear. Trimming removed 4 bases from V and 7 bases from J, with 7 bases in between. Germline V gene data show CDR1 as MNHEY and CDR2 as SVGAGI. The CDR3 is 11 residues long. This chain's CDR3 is CASSSRSGYTF. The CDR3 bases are TGTGCCAGCAGTTCTAGAAGTGGCTACACCTTC.

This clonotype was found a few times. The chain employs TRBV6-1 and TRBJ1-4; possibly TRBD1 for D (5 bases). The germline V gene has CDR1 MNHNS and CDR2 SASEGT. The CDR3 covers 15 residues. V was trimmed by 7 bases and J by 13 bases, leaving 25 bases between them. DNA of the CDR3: TGTGCCAGCACTCCGATCCGGGACGGCCTCGGGGGACTGTTTTTT. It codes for CASTPIRDGLGGLFF.

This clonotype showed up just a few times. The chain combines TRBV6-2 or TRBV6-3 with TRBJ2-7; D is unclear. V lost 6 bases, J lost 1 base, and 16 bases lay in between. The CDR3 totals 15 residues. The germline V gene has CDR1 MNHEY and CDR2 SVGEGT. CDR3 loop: CASRERAILSYEQYF. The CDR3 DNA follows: TGTGCCAGCAGGGAAAGGGCCATCCTATCCTACGAGCAGTACTTC.

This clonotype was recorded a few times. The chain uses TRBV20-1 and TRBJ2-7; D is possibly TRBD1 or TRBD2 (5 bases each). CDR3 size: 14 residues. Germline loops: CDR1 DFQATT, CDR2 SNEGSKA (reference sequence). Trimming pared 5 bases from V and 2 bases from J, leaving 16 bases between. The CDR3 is CSARGTGNPYEQYF. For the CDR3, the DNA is TGCAGTGCTCGAGGGACGGGAAACCCCTACGAGCAGTACTTC.

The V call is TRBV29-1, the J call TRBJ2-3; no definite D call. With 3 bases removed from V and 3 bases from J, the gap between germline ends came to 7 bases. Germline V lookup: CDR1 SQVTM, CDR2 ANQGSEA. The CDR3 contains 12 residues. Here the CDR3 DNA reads TGCAGCGTTGACCACGGGACAGATACGCAGTATTTT. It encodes CSVDHGTDTQYF.

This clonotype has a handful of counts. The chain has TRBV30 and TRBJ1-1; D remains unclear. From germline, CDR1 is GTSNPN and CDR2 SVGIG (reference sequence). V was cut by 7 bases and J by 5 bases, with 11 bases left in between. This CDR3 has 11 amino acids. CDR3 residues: CASAWGTEAFF. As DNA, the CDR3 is TGTGCCTCTGCCTGGGGAACTGAAGCTTTCTTT.

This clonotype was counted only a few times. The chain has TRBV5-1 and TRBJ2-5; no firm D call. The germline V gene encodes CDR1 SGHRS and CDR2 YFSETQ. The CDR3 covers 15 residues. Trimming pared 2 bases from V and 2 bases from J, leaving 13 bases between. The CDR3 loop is CASSFGNSGQETQYF. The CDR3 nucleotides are TGCGCCAGCAGCTTCGGTAATTCAGGTCAAGAGACCCAGTACTTC.

The CDR3 loop reads CASSQPGTSPEQFF. CDR3 bases: TGCGCCAGCAGCCAACCAGGGACTAGCCCAGAGCAGTTCTTC. The chain carries TRBV4-1 and TRBJ2-1, with 9 bases matching TRBD2. V was clipped by 2 bases and J by 10 bases; unmatched bases: 6. Germline loops: CDR1 MGHRA, CDR2 YSYEKL. This CDR3 region has 14 residues.

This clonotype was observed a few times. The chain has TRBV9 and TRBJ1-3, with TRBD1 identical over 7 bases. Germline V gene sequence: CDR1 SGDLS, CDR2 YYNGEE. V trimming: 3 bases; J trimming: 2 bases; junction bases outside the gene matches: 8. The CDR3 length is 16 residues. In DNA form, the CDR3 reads TGTGCCAGCAGCGAGAACCGGGACAGAACTGGAAACACCATATATTTT. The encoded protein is CASSENRDRTGNTIYF.

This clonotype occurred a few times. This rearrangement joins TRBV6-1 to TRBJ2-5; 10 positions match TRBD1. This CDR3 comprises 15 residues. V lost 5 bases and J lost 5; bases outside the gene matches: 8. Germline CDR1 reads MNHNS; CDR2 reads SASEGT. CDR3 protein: CASSPPTGGGETQYF. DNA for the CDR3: TGTGCCAGCAGTCCCCCGACAGGGGGCGGTGAGACCCAGTACTTC.

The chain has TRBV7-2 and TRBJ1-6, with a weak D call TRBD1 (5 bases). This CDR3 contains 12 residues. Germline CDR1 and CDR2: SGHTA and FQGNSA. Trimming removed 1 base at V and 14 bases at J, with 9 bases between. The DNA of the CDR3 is TGTGCCAGCAGCTTAGGTTTGGGGGCCCTCCACTTT. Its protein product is CASSLGLGALHF.

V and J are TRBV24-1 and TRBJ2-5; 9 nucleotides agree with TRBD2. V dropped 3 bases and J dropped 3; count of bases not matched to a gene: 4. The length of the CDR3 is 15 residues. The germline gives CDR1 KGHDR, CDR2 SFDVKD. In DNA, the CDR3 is TGTGCCACCAGTGATCGAAAGCGGGGGGAAGAGACCCAGTACTTC. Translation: CATSDRKRGEETQYF.

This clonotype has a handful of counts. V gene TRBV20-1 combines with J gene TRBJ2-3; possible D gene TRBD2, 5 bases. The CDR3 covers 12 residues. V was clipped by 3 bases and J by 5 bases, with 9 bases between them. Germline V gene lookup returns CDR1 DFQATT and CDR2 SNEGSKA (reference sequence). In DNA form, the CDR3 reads TGCAGTGCTAGGTCGGGGTTAGATACGCAGTATTTT. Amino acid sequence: CSARSGLDTQYF.

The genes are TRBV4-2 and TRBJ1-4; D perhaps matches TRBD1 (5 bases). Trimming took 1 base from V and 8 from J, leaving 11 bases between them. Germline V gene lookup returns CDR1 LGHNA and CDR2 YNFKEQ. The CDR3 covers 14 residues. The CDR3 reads CASSQGGTGEKLFF. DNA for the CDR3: TGTGCCAGCAGCCAAGGCGGGACTGGGGAAAAACTGTTTTTT.

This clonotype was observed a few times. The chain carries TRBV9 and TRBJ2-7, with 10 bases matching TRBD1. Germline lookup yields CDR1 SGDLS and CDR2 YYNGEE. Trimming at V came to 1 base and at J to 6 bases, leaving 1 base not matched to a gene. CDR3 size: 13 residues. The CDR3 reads CASSVRDRGEQYF. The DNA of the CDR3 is TGTGCCAGCAGCGTACGGGACAGGGGCGAGCAGTACTTC.

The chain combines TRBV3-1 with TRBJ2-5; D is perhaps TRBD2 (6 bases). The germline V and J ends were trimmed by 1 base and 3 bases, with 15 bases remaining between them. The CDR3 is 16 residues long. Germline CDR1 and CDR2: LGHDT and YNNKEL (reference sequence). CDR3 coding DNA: TGTGCCAGCAGCCAAGTCGCGGGGCTGGACGAAGAGACCCAGTACTTC. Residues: CASSQVAGLDEETQYF.

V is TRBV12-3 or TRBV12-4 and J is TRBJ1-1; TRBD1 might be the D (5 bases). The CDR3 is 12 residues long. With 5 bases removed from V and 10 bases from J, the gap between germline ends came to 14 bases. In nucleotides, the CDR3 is TGTGCCAGCAGTCCCCGCAGGGTAGGAGCTTTCTTT. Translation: CASSPRRVGAFF.

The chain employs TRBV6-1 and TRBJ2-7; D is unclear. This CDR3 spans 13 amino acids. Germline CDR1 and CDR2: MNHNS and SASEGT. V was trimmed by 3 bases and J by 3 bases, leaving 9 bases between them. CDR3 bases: TGTGCCAGCAGTGATCAATTAATCTACGAGCAGTACTTC. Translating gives CASSDQLIYEQYF.

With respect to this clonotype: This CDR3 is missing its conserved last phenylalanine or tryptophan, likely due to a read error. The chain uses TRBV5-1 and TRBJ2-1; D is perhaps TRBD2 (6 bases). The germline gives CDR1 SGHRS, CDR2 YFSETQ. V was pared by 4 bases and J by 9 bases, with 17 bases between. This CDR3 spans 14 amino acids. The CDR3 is CASSGGTAGSEQFV. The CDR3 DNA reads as TGCGCCAGCAGCGGGGGTACGGCGGGGAGTGAGCAGTTCGTC.